Following are 10 T cell receptor beta chains from one sample sequenced in a study of shared clonotypes between healthy human individuals. Terminally differentiated effector memory CD45RA+ cells were excluded by CCR7 positive selection of CD45RO-negative cells. This table comes from immunoSEQ multiplex PCR, and its TCRdb copy is limited to in-frame clones, with some not included. The sample contains about 1.9 million clones, around 93% of which appear only once. Specimen: naive CD8+ T cells from PBMCs. Source of these receptors: a man aged 18 to 29 in good health. Some clones in this sample may be carry-over from other donors' samples.

On this clone: The sample has other DNA sequences that encode this CDR3 too. The V call is TRBV7-9, the J call TRBJ2-1; 8 bases are a match to TRBD1. Trimming at V came to 6 bases and at J to 9 bases, leaving 4 bases not matched to a gene. Germline CDR1 is SEHNR and CDR2 is FQNEAQ (reference sequence). This CDR3 is 12 amino acids long. This chain's CDR3 is CASSPTGGEQFF. The CDR3, as DNA: TGTGCCAGCAGTCCCACAGGGGGTGAGCAGTTCTTC.

This chain links TRBV19 with TRBJ1-3; no clear D. From germline, CDR1 is LNHDA and CDR2 SQIVND (reference sequence). This CDR3 comprises 15 residues. The V gene lost 3 bases and the J gene lost 0 bases, with 9 bases spanning the gap. The CDR3 DNA is TGTGCCAGTAGTATCTCGGGAGGCTCTGGAAACACCATATATTTT. Protein sequence: CASSISGGSGNTIYF. The complete variable domain, with remaining parts taken from reference TRBV19 and TRBJ1-3, reads DGGITQSPKYLFRKEGQNVTLSCEQNLNHDAMYWYRQDPGQGLRLIYYSQIVNDFQKGDIAEGYSVSREKKESFPLTVTSAQKNPTAFYLCASSISGGSGNTIYFGEGSWLTVV.

V usage is TRBV28 and J usage is TRBJ2-7, with TRBD2 matching 7 bases. V was pared by 8 bases and J by 3 bases, with 10 bases of the junction left unmatched. The germline CDR1 and CDR2 sequences are MDHEN and SYDVKM. The CDR3 is made up of 14 amino acids. The CDR3 loop reads CASRPLGEGYEQYF. CDR3 coding DNA: TGTGCCAGCCGTCCTCTTGGGGAGGGCTACGAGCAGTACTTC.

This chain uses TRBV2 with TRBJ2-1, with D possibly matching TRBD2 (6 bases). The CDR3 has 17 amino acids. V was trimmed by 2 bases and J by 0 bases, leaving 14 bases between them. CDR1 and CDR2 from the germline V gene are SNHLY and FYNNEI. This chain's CDR3 is CASSEYGAGSSYNEQFF. The CDR3 nucleotides read TGTGCCAGCAGTGAATACGGTGCGGGAAGCTCCTACAATGAGCAGTTCTTC. The full variable domain, completed using reference TRBV2 and TRBJ2-1, is EPEVTQTPSHQVTQMGQEVILRCVPISNHLYFYWYRQILGQKVEFLVSFYNNEISEKSEIFDDQFSVERPDGSNFTLKIRSTKLEDSAMYFCASSEYGAGSSYNEQFFGPGTRLTVL.

The chain joins TRBV5-8 to TRBJ1-4; TRBD1 agrees at 8 bases. Trimming at V came to 4 bases and at J to 0 bases, leaving 11 bases not matched to a gene. The CDR3 contains 18 residues. Germline V gives CDR1 SGHTS, CDR2 YDEGEE. CDR3 nucleotides: TGTGCCAGCAGCCCCAGGACAGGGATCTTTACAACTAATGAAAAACTGTTTTTT. Protein: CASSPRTGIFTTNEKLFF.

The rearrangement uses TRBV2 and TRBJ1-5; TRBD1 aligns across 10 bases. Germline-derived CDR1 and CDR2 are SNHLY and FYNNEI. The CDR3 is 15 residues long. The V segment lost 3 bases and the J segment 5 bases; nucleotides outside the gene matches: 4. DNA of the CDR3: TGTGCCAGCAGTGACTCGGGACAGGGGTATCAGCCCCAGCATTTT. This gives the protein CASSDSGQGYQPQHF.

The genes are TRBV6-5 and TRBJ1-4; 9 bases line up with TRBD1. Germline values: CDR1 MNHEY, CDR2 SVGAGI. With V trimmed by 6 bases and J by 7 bases, 9 bases remained unmatched. CDR3 length: 15 residues. The chain's CDR3 is CASSLDRGIPEKLFF. In DNA form, the CDR3 reads TGTGCCAGCAGCCTGGACAGGGGAATACCTGAAAAACTGTTTTTT.

The chain is built from TRBV7-9 and TRBJ2-1; perhaps TRBD2 as D (5 bases). V dropped 1 base and J dropped 3 bases, with 16 bases sitting between them. CDR3 size: 17 residues. Germline V gene data show CDR1 as SEHNR and CDR2 as FQNEAQ (reference sequence). The CDR3 region is CASSLELYLGSYNEQFF. DNA for the CDR3: TGTGCCAGCAGCTTAGAGCTTTACCTAGGGAGCTACAATGAGCAGTTCTTC.

J is TRBJ2-3 and V is TRBV4-1; possibly TRBD1 for D (6 bases). The CDR3 contains 18 residues. In germline, CDR1 is MGHRA, CDR2 YSYEKL. Trimming removed 0 bases from V and 2 bases from J, with 18 bases in between. In nucleotides, the CDR3 is TGCGCCAGCAGCCAAGACGTATTCCGGGACACTACCACAGATACGCAGTATTTT. Protein: CASSQDVFRDTTTDTQYF.

As concerns this clone: This sample includes further DNA sequences coding for the same CDR3. The V call is TRBV27, the J call TRBJ2-1; D uncertain. Germline CDR1 and CDR2: MNHEY and SMNVEV (reference sequence). V lost 0 bases, J lost 2 bases, and 8 bases lay in between. This CDR3 region has 15 residues. The CDR3 spells CASSLSSGTYNEQFF. CDR3 sequence (DNA): TGTGCCAGCAGTTTATCGTCAGGAACCTACAATGAGCAGTTCTTC.